This passage covers 27 T cell receptor beta chains from one sample sequenced in a study of response to subunit inactivated influenza vaccine. In TCRdb, the RT-PCR reads were re-called with MiXCR into one record per CDR3 protein. This sample has about 700,000 distinct CDR3 sequences, with approximately 15% found just once. Sequenced here: PBMCs from blood, sampled 14 to 15 days before vaccination. Receptors were obtained from a man aged 50-59 years who received an inactivated influenza vaccine.

This clonotype was counted only a few times. The chain has TRBV7-9 and TRBJ1-1; possible D gene TRBD1, 6 bases. Trimming removed 5 bases from V and 4 bases from J, with 17 bases in between. The V gene's germline CDR1 is SEHNR and CDR2 FQNEAQ (reference sequence). The CDR3 loop spans 15 amino acids. CDR3: CASSPRTVRATEAFF. The CDR3 coding sequence is TGTGCCAGCAGCCCGCGGACAGTTCGTGCCACTGAAGCTTTCTTT.

This chain links TRBV4-2 with TRBJ2-2; TRBD1 or TRBD2 may be the D gene (7 bases each). CDR1 is LGHNA and CDR2 is YNFKEQ in the germline V gene. The CDR3 extends over 16 amino acids. V was cut by 0 bases and J by 7 bases, with 15 bases left in between. CDR3: CASSQDWPGGVGELFF. The DNA for the CDR3 is TGTGCCAGCAGCCAAGATTGGCCAGGGGGGGTCGGGGAGCTGTTTTTT.

This clonotype was detected a few times. This chain uses TRBV5-5 with TRBJ2-7; D is unresolved. This CDR3 contains 14 residues. The V end lost 0 bases, the J end lost 5 bases, and 12 bases lay between the germline ends. Germline V gene data show CDR1 as SGHKS and CDR2 as YYEKEE (reference sequence). The CDR3 DNA reads TGTGCCAGCAGCTTGGAGGGTTTTTACAACGAGCAGTACTTC. Its protein is CASSLEGFYNEQYF. The full variable domain, completed using reference TRBV5-5 and TRBJ2-7, is DAGVTQSPTHLIKTRGQQVTLRCSPISGHKSVSWYQQVLGQGPQFIFQYYEKEERGRGNFPDRFSARQFPNYSSELNVNALLLGDSALYLCASSLEGFYNEQYFGPGTRLTVT.

The chain recombines TRBV18 with TRBJ2-7; D not certain. Germline V gene lookup returns CDR1 KGHSH and CDR2 LQKENI. The ends were cut back, 0 bases at V and 5 bases at J, with 11 bases in the middle. This CDR3 has 14 amino acids. The CDR3 nucleotides are TGTGCCAGCTCACCACCTCCACATGGACACGAGCAGTACTTC. It yields the protein CASSPPPHGHEQYF.

For the CDR3, the DNA is TGTGCCAGCAGACCTGCGAACCGGGAGCTGTTTTTT. This gives the protein CASRPANRELFF. V and J are TRBV12-3 or TRBV12-4 and TRBJ2-2; D gene uncertain. The CDR3 covers 12 residues. V dropped 6 bases and J dropped 9 bases, with 11 bases sitting between them.

This clonotype was detected a few times. The rearrangement links TRBV6-1 to TRBJ2-1; 9 nucleotides agree with TRBD2. This CDR3 is built from 15 residues. Germline CDR1 reads MNHNS; CDR2 reads SASEGT. The ends lost 6 bases at V and 4 bases at J; junction bases unmatched: 7. The CDR3 nucleotides are TGTGCCAGCAGGAGACTAAGCGGGGGGTACAATGAGCAGTTCTTC. It yields the protein CASRRLSGGYNEQFF.

Notes on this clonotype: The junction and the germline gene differ at one end; a read error may be behind it. This sequence joins TRBV5-8 and TRBJ1-2; possible D gene TRBD1, 5 bases. Germline V gene lookup returns CDR1 SGHTS and CDR2 YDEGEE. The CDR3 is 13 amino acids. CDR3 amino acids: CASSTTGTPKGPF. For the CDR3, the DNA is TGTGCCAGCAGCACAACCGGGACGCCAAAGGGACCCTTC.

The chain's CDR3 is CASRDDGSRDIQYF. Here the CDR3 DNA reads TGTGCCAGCAGGGACGACGGCAGTCGGGACATTCAGTACTTC. V gene TRBV6-1 combines with J gene TRBJ2-4; D is uncertain. The V gene's germline CDR1 is MNHNS and CDR2 SASEGT. The ends were cut back, 6 bases at V and 8 bases at J, with 17 bases in the middle. The CDR3 is made up of 14 amino acids.

The chain couples TRBV5-6 to TRBJ2-7; D unclear. Germline V lookup: CDR1 SGHDT, CDR2 YYEEEE. This CDR3 region has 13 residues. V lost 0 bases, J lost 7 bases, and 11 bases lay in between. Written as DNA, the CDR3 is TGTGCCAGCAGCTTGGACGGACCTACAGAGCAGTACTTC. It specifies CASSLDGPTEQYF.

The CDR3 DNA sequence: TGTGCCAGCACTACGGACAGGGTACAGTACTTC. This codes for CASTTDRVQYF. V gene TRBV12-3 or TRBV12-4 combines with J gene TRBJ2-5, with TRBD1 matching 8 bases. V lost 7 bases, J lost 11 bases, and 6 bases stayed unmatched. The CDR3 spans 11 residues.

J is TRBJ2-3 and V is TRBV3-1; D may be TRBD1 (6 bases). Germline values: CDR1 LGHDT, CDR2 YNNKEL (reference sequence). CDR3 length: 15 residues. V shed 1 base and J shed 5 bases, with 13 bases lying between them. CDR3 nucleotides: TGTGCCAGCAGCCAAGGGGGGCTAGAAGAAGATACGCAGTATTTT. Protein sequence: CASSQGGLEEDTQYF.

This clonotype has just a few counts. Here the CDR3 reads CASSPSENEQFF. The CDR3 DNA sequence: TGTGCCAGCAGCCCGTCCGAGAATGAGCAGTTCTTC. The chain is built from TRBV3-1 and TRBJ2-1; no firm D call. The germline V and J ends were trimmed by 4 bases and 7 bases, with 8 bases remaining between them. Germline loops: CDR1 LGHDT, CDR2 YNNKEL (reference sequence). This CDR3 has 12 amino acids.

The genes are TRBV20-1 and TRBJ2-1; D remains ambiguous. Germline CDR1 is DFQATT and CDR2 is SNEGSKA (reference sequence). V was clipped by 1 base and J by 5 bases, with 6 bases between them. The CDR3 runs 12 residues. In DNA form, the CDR3 reads TGCAGTGCTAGAGTAGCCCACAATGAGCAGTTCTTC. Translated: CSARVAHNEQFF.

This clonotype was seen only a few times. This rearrangement joins TRBV4-3 to TRBJ2-7; 12 bases are shared with TRBD2. V trimming: 0 bases; J trimming: 0 bases; junction bases outside the gene matches: 6. Germline V gene sequence: CDR1 LGHNA, CDR2 YSLEER. The CDR3 covers 18 residues. CDR3 sequence (DNA): TGCGCCAGCAGCCAAGATCCTAGCGGGGGGGCCATCTCCTACGAGCAGTACTTC. It encodes CASSQDPSGGAISYEQYF.

The chain uses TRBV3-1 and TRBJ2-1; no reliable D call. The CDR3 loop spans 15 amino acids. With 4 bases removed from V and 2 bases from J, the gap between germline ends came to 12 bases. CDR1 is LGHDT and CDR2 is YNNKEL in the germline V gene (reference sequence). CDR3 residues: CASSLINSAYNEQFF. The CDR3 bases are TGTGCCAGCAGCCTAATCAATTCTGCCTACAATGAGCAGTTCTTC.

Many counts were recorded for this clonotype. The V and J genes are TRBV5-1 and TRBJ2-3; unclear D gene. Trimming shortened V by 4 bases and J by 3 bases, and 9 bases separated the two germline ends. Germline V lookup: CDR1 SGHRS, CDR2 YFSETQ. The CDR3 sequence is 13 residues long. This chain's CDR3 is CASSLTETDTQYF. For the CDR3, the DNA is TGCGCCAGCAGCCTGACTGAAACAGATACGCAGTATTTT.

This clonotype was observed a handful of times. V and J are TRBV9 and TRBJ2-2; 7 bases align to TRBD2. Looked up from germline, CDR1 is SGDLS and CDR2 is YYNGEE. The CDR3 is 16 amino acids. V trimming: 4 bases; J trimming: 1 base; junction bases outside the gene matches: 7. For the CDR3, the DNA is TGTGCCAGCAGCATGGGGCCTAGCGGGAACACCGGGGAGCTGTTTTTT. Translation gives CASSMGPSGNTGELFF.

This clonotype has a handful of counts. The chain is built from TRBV18 and TRBJ2-3, with D unresolved. Germline values: CDR1 KGHSH, CDR2 LQKENI. V gave up 0 bases and J gave up 4 bases, with 5 bases separating them. This CDR3 has 13 residues. CDR3 sequence: CASSPPMSDTQYF. The CDR3 nucleotides read TGTGCCAGCTCACCACCGATGTCAGATACGCAGTATTTT.

V is TRBV15 and J is TRBJ2-7; D not certain. CDR3 length: 16 residues. The V end was cut by 4 bases, the J end by 1 base, with 17 bases between. In germline, CDR1 is LNHNV, CDR2 YYDKDF (reference sequence). CDR3 coding DNA: TGTGCCACCAGCACAGCGCAGGTCTCCGGATCCTACGAGCAGTACTTC. Amino acids: CATSTAQVSGSYEQYF.

The chain couples TRBV5-5 to TRBJ1-3; D ambiguous. Germline CDR1 and CDR2: SGHKS and YYEKEE (reference sequence). The CDR3 spans 13 residues. Deletions cut 4 bases from V and 8 bases from J, with 13 bases between. This chain's CDR3 is CASSPRDGDTIYF. CDR3 DNA sequence: TGTGCCAGCAGCCCCCGCGACGGGGACACCATATATTTT. The complete variable domain, with remaining parts taken from reference TRBV5-5 and TRBJ1-3, reads DAGVTQSPTHLIKTRGQQVTLRCSPISGHKSVSWYQQVLGQGPQFIFQYYEKEERGRGNFPDRFSARQFPNYSSELNVNALLLGDSALYLCASSPRDGDTIYFGEGSWLTVV.

This sequence joins TRBV7-2 and TRBJ2-5, with D unclear. V gave up 5 bases and J gave up 0 bases, with 7 bases separating them. The germline V gene has CDR1 SGHTA and CDR2 FQGNSA. CDR3 size: 13 residues. CDR3 DNA sequence: TGTGCCAGCAGCCCGACCTACCAAGAGACCCAGTACTTC. It is translated as CASSPTYQETQYF.

V is TRBV7-3 and J is TRBJ2-5; D perhaps matches TRBD1 (6 bases). Germline lookup yields CDR1 SGHTA and CDR2 FQGTGA. The V and J ends lost 3 bases and 1 base respectively, with 12 bases between them. The CDR3 is 15 residues long. CDR3 loop: CASSFTGSPQETQYF. The CDR3 coding sequence is TGTGCCAGCAGCTTCACAGGGTCCCCCCAAGAGACCCAGTACTTC.

This clonotype was detected a few times. This chain links TRBV12-3 or TRBV12-4 with TRBJ2-3; TRBD1 might be the D (5 bases). V was trimmed by 6 bases and J by 0 bases, leaving 13 bases between them. The CDR3 is made up of 15 amino acids. The CDR3 nucleotides are TGTGCCAGCAGACCGATAAGGGGTAGCACAGATACGCAGTATTTT. This encodes CASRPIRGSTDTQYF.

This clonotype has a handful of counts. The CDR3 nucleotides are TGTGCCAGTAGTCTTATTACAGGGTCCAGTGAGCAGTTCTTC. It is translated as CASSLITGSSEQFF. The V call is TRBV19, the J call TRBJ2-1, with a possible D match to TRBD1 (6 bases). V dropped 5 bases and J dropped 9 bases, with 17 bases sitting between them. This CDR3 has 14 residues. CDR1 LNHDA and CDR2 SQIVND come from the germline V gene (reference sequence).

The rearrangement joins TRBV9 to TRBJ2-5, with D perhaps being TRBD1 or TRBD2 (5 bases each). This CDR3 region has 16 residues. V was pared by 5 bases and J by 2 bases, with 19 bases between. Germline CDR1 SGDLS, CDR2 YYNGEE. The CDR3 protein is CASSGGWILTQETQYF. Here the CDR3 DNA reads TGTGCCAGCAGTGGGGGTTGGATATTGACTCAAGAGACCCAGTACTTC.

In its sample, this clonotype was seen many times. The rearrangement uses TRBV20-1 and TRBJ1-5; D unclear. V shed 5 bases and J shed 2 bases, with 10 bases lying between them. The CDR3 runs 13 residues. Germline values: CDR1 DFQATT, CDR2 SNEGSKA (reference sequence). The CDR3 DNA reads TGCAGTGCTGACGACCTCGGCAATCAGCCCCAGCATTTT. Its translation: CSADDLGNQPQHF.

The J gene is TRBJ2-5, the V gene TRBV7-9, with D uncertain. The CDR3 is 15 residues long. The V gene lost 5 bases and the J gene lost 4 bases, with 17 bases spanning the gap. CDR1 SEHNR and CDR2 FQNEAQ come from the germline V gene (reference sequence). The CDR3: CASSSRHPQGETQYF. The CDR3 DNA reads as TGTGCCAGCAGCAGCCGACACCCACAAGGAGAGACCCAGTACTTC.